This T cell receptor (beta chain) was obtained from a study of CD8+CD57+ T cells in acquired aplastic anemia. Study summary: The DNA of sorted CD4+ and CD8+ cells averaged roughly 3.2 ug.

V shed 2 bases, J shed 4 bases, and the junction held 2 bases outside the gene matches. The CDR3 has 15 residues. Germline V gives CDR1 KGHDR, CDR2 SFDVKD. Investigators profiled TCR beta VDJ and CDR3 from genomic DNA template. TCRdb analysed the reads with MiXCR anew, one entry per CDR3 protein. The table has under 200,000 distinct CDR3 sequences, 55% to 70% seen once; the top ten hold around 46%. The chain combines TRBV24-1 with TRBJ2-2, with 8 bases lining up with TRBD2. The receptor was derived from a human donor with severe aplastic anemia or a healthy control (not recorded which). The sample was sorted CD4+, CD8+, or CD8+CD57+ T cells (not recorded which) from PBMCs. CDR3 in DNA: TGTGCCACCAGTGATTGGGCGGGAGGCACCGGGGAGCTGTTTTTT. It specifies CATSDWAGGTGELFF.